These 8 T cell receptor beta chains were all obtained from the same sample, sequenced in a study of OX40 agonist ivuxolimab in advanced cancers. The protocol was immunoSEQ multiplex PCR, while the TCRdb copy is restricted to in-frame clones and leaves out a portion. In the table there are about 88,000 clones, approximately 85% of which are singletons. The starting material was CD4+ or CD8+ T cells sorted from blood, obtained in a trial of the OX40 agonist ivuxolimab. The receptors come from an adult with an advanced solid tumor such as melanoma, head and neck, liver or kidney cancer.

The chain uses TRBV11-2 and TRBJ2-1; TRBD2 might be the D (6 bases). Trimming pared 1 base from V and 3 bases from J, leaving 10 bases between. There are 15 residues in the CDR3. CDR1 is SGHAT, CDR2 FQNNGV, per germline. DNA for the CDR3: TGTGCCAGCAGCTTAGTGGGGGGTATCTACAATGAGCAGTTCTTC. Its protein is CASSLVGGIYNEQFF.

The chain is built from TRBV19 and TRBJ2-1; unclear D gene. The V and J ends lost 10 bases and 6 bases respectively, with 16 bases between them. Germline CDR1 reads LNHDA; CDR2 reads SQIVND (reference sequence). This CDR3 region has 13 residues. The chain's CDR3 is CATQKASGNEQFF. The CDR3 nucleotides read TGTGCCACCCAAAAGGCTAGTGGCAATGAGCAGTTCTTC. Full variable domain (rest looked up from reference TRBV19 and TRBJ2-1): DGGITQSPKYLFRKEGQNVTLSCEQNLNHDAMYWYRQDPGQGLRLIYYSQIVNDFQKGDIAEGYSVSREKKESFPLTVTSAQKNPTAFYLCATQKASGNEQFFGPGTRLTVL.

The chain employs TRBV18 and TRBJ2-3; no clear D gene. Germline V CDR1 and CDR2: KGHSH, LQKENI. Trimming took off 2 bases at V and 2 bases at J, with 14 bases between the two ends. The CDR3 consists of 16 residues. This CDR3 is CASSPIKAAFTDTQYF. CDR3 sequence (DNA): TGTGCCAGCTCACCAATTAAGGCGGCATTCACAGATACGCAGTATTTT.

CDR3 sequence reads: CASSDTGPAQPQHF. The CDR3 DNA reads TGTGCCAGCAGTGATACAGGGCCGGCTCAGCCCCAGCATTTT. This rearrangement joins TRBV28 to TRBJ1-5, with D tentatively TRBD1 (6 bases). Trimming cost V 5 bases and J 6 bases, with 14 bases left between them. The CDR3 runs 14 residues. Germline V gene lookup returns CDR1 MDHEN and CDR2 SYDVKM.

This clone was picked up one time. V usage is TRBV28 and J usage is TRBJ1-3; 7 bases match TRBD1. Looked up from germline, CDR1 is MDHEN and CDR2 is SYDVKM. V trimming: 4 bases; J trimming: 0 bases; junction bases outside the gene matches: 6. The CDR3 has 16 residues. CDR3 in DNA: TGTGCCAGCAGTTCCGGACAGGTTCTCTCTGGAAACACCATATATTTT. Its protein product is CASSSGQVLSGNTIYF.

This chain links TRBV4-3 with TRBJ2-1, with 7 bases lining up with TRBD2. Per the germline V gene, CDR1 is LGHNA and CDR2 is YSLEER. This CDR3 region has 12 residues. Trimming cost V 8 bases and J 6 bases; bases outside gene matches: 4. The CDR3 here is CASGWTSNEQFF. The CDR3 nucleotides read TGCGCCAGCGGATGGACTAGCAATGAGCAGTTCTTC.

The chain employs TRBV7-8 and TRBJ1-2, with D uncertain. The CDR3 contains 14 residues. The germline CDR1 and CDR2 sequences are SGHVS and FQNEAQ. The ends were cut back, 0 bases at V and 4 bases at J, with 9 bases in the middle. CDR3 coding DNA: TGTGCCAGCAGCTTAGCGCGCGAGAGCTATGGCTACACCTTC. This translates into CASSLARESYGYTF.

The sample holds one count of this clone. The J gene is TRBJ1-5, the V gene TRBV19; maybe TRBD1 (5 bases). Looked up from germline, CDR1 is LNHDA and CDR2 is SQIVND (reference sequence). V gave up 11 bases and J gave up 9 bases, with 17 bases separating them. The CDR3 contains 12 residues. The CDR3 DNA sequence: TGTGCCGTGGGGGACCGATGGTGGCCCCAGCATTTT. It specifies CAVGDRWWPQHF.